The entry below describes one TCR beta chain. This specimen belongs to a study of blood T cell repertoires in COVID-19. About the study: Specimens from acute and convalescent COVID-19 originated in the United States, Italy and Spain. T cells, B-cell-depleted T cells, or PBMCs provided the cDNA or gDNA that served as material.

Methods used by the authors: Estimated nucleated cell counts came from reference gene primer amplification. Clones were sequenced by immunoSEQ multiplex PCR, and TCRdb holds only the in-frame ones, with some missing. V and J calls and clone size are given by that table; D and trimming were obtained from the DNA. Here the sample spans about 310,000 clones, around 87% being singletons. The CDR3 is 18 amino acids. V lost 0 bases and J lost 8; bases outside the gene matches: 15. CDR1 is SGHRS and CDR2 is YFSETQ in the germline V gene. V is TRBV5-1 and J is TRBJ1-4, with 8 bases matching TRBD1. Sample: peripheral blood. This clonotype was sampled from a man in his fifties or sixties with active or convalescent COVID-19. The CDR3, as DNA: TGCGCCAGCAGCTTGGCCGGTTCTATATGGACAGGGAAAGAAAAACTGTTTTTT. It encodes CASSLAGSIWTGKEKLFF.